This T cell receptor (beta chain) was recovered during a study of shared clonotypes between healthy human individuals. This clone was recorded many times. Its antigen is not known. Other DNA variants within this sample encode the same CDR3. Study-wide findings and caveats: How much donors shared clonotypes was expected to be affected by sequencing depth.

Donation came from healthy HIV-negative adults that had no recent acute infections or vaccinations. Every one of the donors was a Caucasian adult that lived in Nashville, Tennessee. On sorted subsets, replicate PCRs used 200 to 250 ng DNA, or tens of thousands of T cell genomes. This table comes from immunoSEQ multiplex PCR, and its TCRdb copy is limited to in-frame clones, with some not included. Of just over 95,000 clones listed, less than 80% were seen once; the top ten hold less than 55%. V dropped 1 base and J dropped 8 bases, with 6 bases sitting between them. Germline V lookup: CDR1 SEHNR, CDR2 FQNEAQ (reference sequence). This CDR3 has 12 residues.

This chain links TRBV7-9 with TRBJ2-1; D uncertain. Sequencing was performed on memory CD8+ T cells sorted from blood. As to subset: CD45RO+ cells pooled with CCR7-negative TemRA cells. This TCR was recovered from a man younger than 45 in good health. CDR3 sequence (DNA): TGTGCCAGCAGCTTAGTGGTCCATGAGCAGTTCTTC. Residues: CASSLVVHEQFF. Complete variable domain (other parts from reference TRBV7-9 and TRBJ2-1): DTGVSQNPRHKITKRGQNVTFRCDPISEHNRLYWYRQTLGQGPEFLTYFQNEAQLEKSRLLSDRFSAERPKGSFSTLEIQRTEQGDSAMYLCASSLVVHEQFFGPGTRLTVL.